This T cell receptor beta chain comes out of a study of blood T cells in healthy people across ages. Study findings and constraints: Older age coincided with a roughly linear decline in TCR beta diversity per million T cells.

This clonotype came up a few times. Its antigen remains unidentified. Sample-barcoded 5' priming and a J-beta primer mix drove a second PCR of about 6 to 12 cycles. Every sample produced at least 2.5 million CDR3-containing paired-end reads. In TCRdb, the 5' RACE reads were re-called with MiXCR into one record per CDR3 protein. Of around 990,000 distinct CDR3 sequences in the sample, around 25% were seen once. Germline V CDR1 and CDR2: DFQATT, SNEGSKA (reference sequence). The CDR3 runs 13 residues. These same records also appear under a second study, on T cells of mothers and their children. Turning to that study: Three healthy Caucasian mothers gave samples, and so did their six children. Comparable shaping of TCR recombination output by thymic selection was observed in related and unrelated pairs.

V usage is TRBV20-1 and J usage is TRBJ2-5; no reliable D call. The DNA end is more similar to TRBJ2-1, so the J call may be wrong. The sample taken for sequencing was blood. The receptor comes from a girl aged 2 to 10 in good health. CDR3 loop: CSARRSSINEQFF. The CDR3 coding sequence is TGCAGTGCTAGAAGGTCTTCGATCAATGAGCAGTTCTTC.